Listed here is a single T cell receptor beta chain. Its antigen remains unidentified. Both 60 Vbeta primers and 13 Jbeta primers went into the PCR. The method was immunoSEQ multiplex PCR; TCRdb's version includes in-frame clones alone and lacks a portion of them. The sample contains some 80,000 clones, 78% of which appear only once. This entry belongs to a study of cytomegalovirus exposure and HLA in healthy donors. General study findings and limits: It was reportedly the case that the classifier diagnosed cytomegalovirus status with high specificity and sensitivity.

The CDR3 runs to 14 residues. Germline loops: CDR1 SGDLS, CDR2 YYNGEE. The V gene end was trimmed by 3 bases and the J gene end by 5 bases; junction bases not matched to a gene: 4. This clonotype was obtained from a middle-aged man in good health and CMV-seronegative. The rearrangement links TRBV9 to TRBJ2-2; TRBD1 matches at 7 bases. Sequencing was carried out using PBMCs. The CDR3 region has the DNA TGTGCCAGCAGCGGGGGGACAGTAACCGGGGAGCTGTTTTTT. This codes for CASSGGTVTGELFF. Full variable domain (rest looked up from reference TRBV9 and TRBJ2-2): DSGVTQTPKHLITATGQRVTLRCSPRSGDLSVYWYQQSLDQGLQFLIQYYNGEERAKGNILERFSAQQFPDLHSELNLSSLELGDSALYFCASSGGTVTGELFFGEGSRLTVL.